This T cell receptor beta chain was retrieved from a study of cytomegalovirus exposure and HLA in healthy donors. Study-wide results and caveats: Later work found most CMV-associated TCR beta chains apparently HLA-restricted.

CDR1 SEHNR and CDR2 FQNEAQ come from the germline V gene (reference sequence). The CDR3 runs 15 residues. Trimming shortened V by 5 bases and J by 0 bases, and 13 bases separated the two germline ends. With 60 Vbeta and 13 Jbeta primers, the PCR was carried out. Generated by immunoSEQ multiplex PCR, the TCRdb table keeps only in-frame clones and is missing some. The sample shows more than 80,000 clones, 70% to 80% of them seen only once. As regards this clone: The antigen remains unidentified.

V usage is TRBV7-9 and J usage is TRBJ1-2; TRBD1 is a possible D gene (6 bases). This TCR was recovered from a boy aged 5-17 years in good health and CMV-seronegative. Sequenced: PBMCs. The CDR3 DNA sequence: TGTGCCAGCAGCCCCCGGACAGTAACTAACTATGGCTACACCTTC. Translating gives CASSPRTVTNYGYTF.